A single sample gave rise to the 31 T cell receptor beta chains below, sequenced in a study of blood T cell repertoires in COVID-19. TCRdb keeps only in-frame clones here, not all; method: immunoSEQ multiplex PCR. The sample shows approximately 300,000 clones, roughly 90% of them seen only once. Material: PBMCs or T cells enriched from blood (not recorded which). The receptors stem from a young woman who had been exposed to COVID-19.

This chain joins TRBV11-2 and TRBJ2-1; the match to TRBD2 covers 9 bases. Trimming cost V 0 bases and J 3 bases; bases outside gene matches: 3. Looked up from germline, CDR1 is SGHAT and CDR2 is FQNNGV. The CDR3 sequence is 16 residues long. DNA for the CDR3: TGTGCCAGCAGCTTAGACAGACTAGCGGTCTACAATGAGCAGTTCTTC. Its protein product is CASSLDRLAVYNEQFF.

This sequence joins TRBV19 and TRBJ1-2; 7 bases line up with TRBD1. V lost 4 bases to trimming and J lost 5 bases; unmatched junction nucleotides: 1. CDR1 is LNHDA and CDR2 is SQIVND in the germline V gene (reference sequence). The CDR3 has 12 residues. CDR3 amino acids: CASSKTGYGYTF. The CDR3 nucleotides are TGTGCCAGTAGTAAGACAGGGTATGGCTACACCTTC.

This clone was seen a single time. The CDR3 spells CAIRGQAGVGYNEQFF. CDR3 bases: TGTGCCATCAGAGGACAGGCTGGGGTAGGGTACAATGAGCAGTTCTTC. The chain joins TRBV10-3 to TRBJ2-1, with 7 bases matching TRBD1. The CDR3 extends over 16 amino acids. Per the germline V gene, CDR1 is ENHRY and CDR2 is SYGVKD. V lost 6 bases to trimming and J lost 4 bases; unmatched junction nucleotides: 12.

The chain employs TRBV11-1 and TRBJ2-7; maybe TRBD1 (5 bases). This CDR3 has 15 residues. Germline V CDR1 and CDR2: SGHAT, FQDESV (reference sequence). The V end was cut by 5 bases, the J end by 3 bases, with 17 bases between. The CDR3 coding sequence is TGTGCCAGCAGCCCCCGGACAAGGGGATACTACGAGCAGTACTTC. This sequence encodes CASSPRTRGYYEQYF.

The V call is TRBV7-2, the J call TRBJ1-5; the match to TRBD1 covers 7 bases. This CDR3 has 15 amino acids. Per the germline V gene, CDR1 is SGHTA and CDR2 is FQGNSA. Losses at the gene ends were 2 bases for V and 5 bases for J; bases not matched to a gene: 6. The CDR3 here is CASSLQQGRDQPQHF. The CDR3 DNA reads TGTGCCAGCAGCTTACAACAGGGGAGAGATCAGCCCCAGCATTTT.

CDR3 in amino acids: CASSLDSSPEAFF. The CDR3 DNA is TGTGCCAGCAGTCTGGACAGCAGTCCTGAAGCTTTCTTT. The rearrangement links TRBV5-4 to TRBJ1-1, with D possibly matching TRBD1 (6 bases). The CDR3 length is 13 residues. CDR1 is SGHNT, CDR2 YYREEE, per germline (reference sequence). Trimming shortened V by 5 bases and J by 6 bases, and 14 bases separated the two germline ends. Variable domain in full (rest from reference TRBV5-4 and TRBJ1-1): ETGVTQSPTHLIKTRGQQVTLRCSSQSGHNTVSWYQQALGQGPQFIFQYYREEENGRGNFPPRFSGLQFPNYSSELNVNALELDDSALYLCASSLDSSPEAFFGQGTRLTVV.

The chain is built from TRBV10-3 and TRBJ1-5, with D possibly TRBD1 on 6 matching bases. Trimming removed 9 bases from V and 6 bases from J, with 18 bases in between. CDR1 is ENHRY and CDR2 is SYGVKD in the germline V gene. The CDR3 is made up of 14 amino acids. The CDR3 coding sequence is TGTGCCATTGGGGGGGCAGGACGGGCTCAGCCCCAGCATTTT. Protein sequence: CAIGGAGRAQPQHF.

Turning to this clone: The same CDR3 can be traced to other DNA sequences in this sample. The V and J genes are TRBV5-1 and TRBJ1-1; D is perhaps TRBD1 (5 bases). Germline CDR1 SGHRS, CDR2 YFSETQ. The V and J ends lost 0 bases and 2 bases respectively, with 5 bases between them. CDR3 length: 13 amino acids. The DNA of the CDR3 is TGCGCCAGCAGCTTGGGGGGCAACACTGAAGCTTTCTTT. Translated: CASSLGGNTEAFF. Full variable domain (rest looked up from reference TRBV5-1 and TRBJ1-1): KAGVTQTPRYLIKTRGQQVTLSCSPISGHRSVSWYQQTPGQGLQFLFEYFSETQRNKGNFPGRFSGRQFSNSRSEMNVSTLELGDSALYLCASSLGGNTEAFFGQGTRLTVV.

V and J are TRBV30 and TRBJ2-3; 8 bases match TRBD2. CDR3 size: 15 residues. Looked up from germline, CDR1 is GTSNPN and CDR2 is SVGIG (reference sequence). V shed 5 bases, J shed 5 bases, and the junction held 12 bases outside the gene matches. The CDR3 DNA follows: TGTGCCTGGGAGTACCCACGGGGGGGCCGAGATACGCAGTATTTT. Translated: CAWEYPRGGRDTQYF.

The rearrangement uses TRBV5-1 and TRBJ2-1, with a weak D call TRBD2 (7 bases). Germline assignment: CDR1 SGHRS and CDR2 YFSETQ. CDR3 length: 16 residues. The V end lost 0 bases, the J end lost 7 bases, and 17 bases lay between the germline ends. DNA for the CDR3: TGCGCCAGCAGCTTGGGGGATGTCGCGGGGGCAAATGAGCAGTTCTTC. This gives the protein CASSLGDVAGANEQFF.

Here the CDR3 reads CASSEAGGYNYGYTF. In DNA form, the CDR3 reads TGTGCCAGCAGTGAGGCAGGGGGCTATAACTATGGCTACACCTTC. The chain has TRBV6-1 and TRBJ1-2; 8 bases agree with TRBD1. Germline V gene lookup returns CDR1 MNHNS and CDR2 SASEGT. The CDR3 contains 15 residues. J was trimmed by 1 base and V by 3 bases; bases with no gene match: 4.

The V gene is TRBV5-1, the J gene TRBJ1-6; 8 bases line up with TRBD1. The CDR3 is 18 residues long. V lost 3 bases and J lost 11; bases outside the gene matches: 19. Looked up from germline, CDR1 is SGHRS and CDR2 is YFSETQ. CDR3 sequence reads: CASSSRTGMGLASAPLHF. CDR3 DNA: TGCGCCAGCAGCTCCCGGACAGGGATGGGTTTAGCCAGCGCACCCCTCCACTTT.

V is TRBV5-1 and J is TRBJ1-2; D is ambiguous. CDR3 length: 16 amino acids. From germline, CDR1 is SGHRS and CDR2 YFSETQ. Trimming took 1 base from V and 4 from J, leaving 17 bases between them. CDR3 nucleotide sequence: TGCGCCAGCAGCTTGCTCAAGTCTGGAGGATCCTATGGCTACACCTTC. Translated, it gives CASSLLKSGGSYGYTF.

The rearrangement links TRBV5-1 to TRBJ1-1; 8 positions agree with TRBD1. The germline gives CDR1 SGHRS, CDR2 YFSETQ. The CDR3 extends over 14 amino acids. The trim removed 5 bases at V and 5 bases at J, leaving 8 bases unmatched. The CDR3 bases are TGCGCCAGCAGACCACAGGGGGTGGGTACTGAAGCTTTCTTT. It translates to CASRPQGVGTEAFF.

The rearrangement uses TRBV18 and TRBJ1-2; 10 bases align to TRBD1. Per germline, CDR1 KGHSH and CDR2 LQKENI. V shed 6 bases and J 8 bases; nucleotides not matched to a gene: 12. CDR3 length: 15 amino acids. The CDR3 protein is CASSAGTGATLGYTF. The CDR3 DNA reads TGTGCCAGCTCCGCCGGGACAGGGGCGACATTAGGCTACACCTTC.

The CDR3 loop reads CASSLGPPRGETQYF. CDR3 DNA sequence: TGCGCCAGCAGCTTGGGCCCACCAAGAGGAGAGACCCAGTACTTC. The J gene is TRBJ2-5, the V gene TRBV5-1, with D uncertain. The CDR3 extends over 15 amino acids. The V gene lost 0 bases and the J gene lost 4 bases, with 13 bases spanning the gap. Germline V CDR1 and CDR2: SGHRS, YFSETQ.

The chain uses TRBV2 and TRBJ1-4; TRBD1 aligns across 7 bases. The CDR3 totals 15 residues. V lost 5 bases to trimming and J lost 6 bases; unmatched junction nucleotides: 9. Looked up from germline, CDR1 is SNHLY and CDR2 is FYNNEI. The CDR3 spells CASSPGQVTDEKLFF. The CDR3 DNA reads as TGTGCCAGCAGTCCAGGACAGGTTACGGATGAAAAACTGTTTTTT. Complete variable domain (other parts from reference TRBV2 and TRBJ1-4): EPEVTQTPSHQVTQMGQEVILRCVPISNHLYFYWYRQILGQKVEFLVSFYNNEISEKSEIFDDQFSVERPDGSNFTLKIRSTKLEDSAMYFCASSPGQVTDEKLFFGSGTQLSVL.

The J gene is TRBJ1-2, the V gene TRBV28; D is perhaps TRBD1 (5 bases). Germline loops: CDR1 MDHEN, CDR2 SYDVKM. This CDR3 region has 14 residues. The V and J ends lost 2 bases and 4 bases respectively, with 11 bases between them. The CDR3 loop reads CASSLRDYPYGYTF. The CDR3 DNA is TGTGCCAGCAGTTTACGGGACTACCCCTATGGCTACACCTTC.

The rearrangement joins TRBV11-2 to TRBJ1-6; D is undetermined. The CDR3 length is 13 residues. V dropped 2 bases and J dropped 7 bases, with 6 bases sitting between them. Germline assignment: CDR1 SGHAT and CDR2 FQNNGV. DNA for the CDR3: TGTGCCAGCAGCTTATCTCCGAATTCACCCCTCCACTTT. Amino acids: CASSLSPNSPLHF.

The chain carries TRBV4-3 and TRBJ1-3; 7 bases line up with TRBD1. Germline V gene lookup returns CDR1 LGHNA and CDR2 YSLEER. Losses at the gene ends were 3 bases for V and 4 bases for J; bases not matched to a gene: 3. This CDR3 comprises 14 residues. In nucleotides, the CDR3 is TGCGCCAGCAGCCACCGGACAGGAGGAAACACCATATATTTT. Translating gives CASSHRTGGNTIYF.

This chain joins TRBV7-2 and TRBJ1-1; D possibly corresponds to TRBD1 (6 bases). Germline V gives CDR1 SGHTA, CDR2 FQGNSA. V was pared by 5 bases and J by 13 bases, with 20 bases between. The CDR3 sequence is 13 residues long. This chain's CDR3 is CASSLRKGGECFF. CDR3 coding DNA: TGTGCCAGCAGCCTACGTAAAGGGGGGGAATGTTTCTTT.

The rearrangement uses TRBV7-6 and TRBJ2-7, with TRBD1 identical over 10 bases. Germline CDR1 and CDR2: SGHVS and FNYEAQ. The CDR3 length is 18 residues. The V and J ends lost 5 bases and 3 bases, in that order; junction bases with no gene match: 16. The CDR3: CASSLRDPKRDRGYEQYF. Written as DNA, the CDR3 is TGTGCCAGCAGCCTCAGGGACCCCAAACGGGACAGGGGCTACGAGCAGTACTTC.

This clone showed up just once. The V gene is TRBV6-5, the J gene TRBJ2-2; 8 nucleotides agree with TRBD2. The CDR3 length is 15 residues. The V gene end was trimmed by 6 bases and the J gene end by 8 bases; junction bases not matched to a gene: 11. Germline CDR1 MNHEY, CDR2 SVGAGI. The CDR3 sequence: CASRRITGGAGELFF. DNA of the CDR3: TGTGCCAGCAGAAGGATTACGGGGGGGGCAGGGGAGCTGTTTTTT.

This clone occurred a few times. V gene TRBV9 combines with J gene TRBJ1-4, with TRBD1 as a possible D gene (6 bases). V was shortened by 4 bases and J by 11 bases, with 21 bases between the two germline ends. CDR3 length equals 15 residues. Germline CDR1 is SGDLS and CDR2 is YYNGEE. CDR3 sequence reads: CASSLGAALDVKLFF. DNA for the CDR3: TGTGCCAGCAGCCTGGGGGCAGCTCTGGATGTGAAACTGTTTTTT.

The chain joins TRBV21-1 to TRBJ1-2; the tabulated D call, TRBD1, remains unverified against the DNA. TRBV21-1 constitutes a pseudogene. The CDR3 totals 16 residues. The CDR3 sequence is CASSRKGGTGAGGYTF. The DNA of the CDR3 is TGTGCCAGCAGCAGGAAAGGAGGGACAGGGGCAGGTGGCTACACCTTC.

Regarding this clone: Other DNA sequences in this sample translate to the same CDR3. This sequence joins TRBV7-9 and TRBJ1-1, with TRBD1 as a possible D gene (6 bases). The CDR3 sequence is 13 residues long. Trimming took off 5 bases at V and 3 bases at J, with 10 bases between the two ends. CDR1 is SEHNR, CDR2 FQNEAQ, per germline (reference sequence). The chain's CDR3 is CASSLQGHTEAFF. CDR3 sequence (DNA): TGTGCCAGCAGCCTACAGGGACACACTGAAGCTTTCTTT.

V and J are TRBV27 and TRBJ2-7; 7 nucleotides agree with TRBD1. The V segment lost 3 bases and the J segment 3 bases; nucleotides outside the gene matches: 5. Germline V gene lookup returns CDR1 MNHEY and CDR2 SMNVEV (reference sequence). The CDR3 is 14 residues long. In DNA, the CDR3 is TGTGCCAGCAGTTTCGCCGGGACAGACTACGAGCAGTACTTC. It is translated as CASSFAGTDYEQYF.

V usage is TRBV7-2 and J usage is TRBJ2-3, with 8 bases lining up with TRBD2. The V gene end was trimmed by 4 bases and the J gene end by 1 base; junction bases not matched to a gene: 4. CDR3 length equals 15 residues. The germline CDR1 and CDR2 sequences are SGHTA and FQGNSA. CDR3 region: CASSSVAGRTDTQYF. The CDR3 nucleotides read TGTGCCAGCAGCTCAGTAGCGGGGCGCACAGATACGCAGTATTTT. Full variable domain (remainder filled in from reference TRBV7-2 and TRBJ2-3): GAGVSQSPSNKVTEKGKDVELRCDPISGHTALYWYRQSLGQGLEFLIYFQGNSAPDKSGLPSDRFSAERTGGSVSTLTIQRTQQEDSAVYLCASSSVAGRTDTQYFGPGTRLTVL.

The chain recombines TRBV3-1 (or the pseudogene TRBV3-2) with TRBJ2-3; 11 bases are shared with TRBD2. Germline V gives CDR1 LGHDT, CDR2 YNNKEL (reference sequence). V shed 3 bases, J shed 4 bases, and the junction held 15 bases outside the gene matches. This CDR3 comprises 19 residues. The CDR3, as DNA: TGTGCCAGCAGCCAGAAGCCCCGAACTAGCGGGGGTGGATCAGATACGCAGTATTTT. This encodes CASSQKPRTSGGGSDTQYF.

This clone appeared a few times. The rearrangement links TRBV6-5 to TRBJ1-1; maybe TRBD1 (5 bases). The CDR3 extends over 13 amino acids. Trimming removed 5 bases from V and 6 bases from J, with 13 bases in between. CDR1 and CDR2 (germline): MNHEY, SVGAGI. The CDR3 loop reads CASSKPGRPEAFF. The CDR3 nucleotides are TGTGCCAGCAGTAAACCAGGGAGGCCTGAAGCTTTCTTT.

This clone has a single count. The rearrangement links TRBV6-5 to TRBJ2-5; tentatively, D is TRBD2 (5 bases). The germline V gene has CDR1 MNHEY and CDR2 SVGAGI. Trimming shortened V by 5 bases and J by 6 bases, and 19 bases separated the two germline ends. This CDR3 comprises 15 residues. The CDR3: CASSRQGRGSQTQYF. Written as DNA, the CDR3 is TGTGCCAGCAGTCGACAAGGCCGGGGTAGCCAGACCCAGTACTTC.